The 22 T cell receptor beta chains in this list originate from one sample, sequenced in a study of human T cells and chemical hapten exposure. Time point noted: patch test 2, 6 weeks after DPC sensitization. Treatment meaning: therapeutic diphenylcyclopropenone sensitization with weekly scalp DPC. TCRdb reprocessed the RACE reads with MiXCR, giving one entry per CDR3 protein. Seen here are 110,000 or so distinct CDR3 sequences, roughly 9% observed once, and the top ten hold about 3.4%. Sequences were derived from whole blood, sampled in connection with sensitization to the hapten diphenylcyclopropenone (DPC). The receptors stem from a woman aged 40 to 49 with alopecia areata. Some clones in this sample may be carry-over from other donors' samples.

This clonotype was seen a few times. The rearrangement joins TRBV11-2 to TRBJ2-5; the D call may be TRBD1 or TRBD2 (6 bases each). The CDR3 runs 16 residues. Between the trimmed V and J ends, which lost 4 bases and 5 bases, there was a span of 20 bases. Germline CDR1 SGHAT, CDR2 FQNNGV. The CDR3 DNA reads TGTGCCAGCAGCTCCACAGGGATCGGAGGGTCGGAGACCCAGTACTTC. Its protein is CASSSTGIGGSETQYF.

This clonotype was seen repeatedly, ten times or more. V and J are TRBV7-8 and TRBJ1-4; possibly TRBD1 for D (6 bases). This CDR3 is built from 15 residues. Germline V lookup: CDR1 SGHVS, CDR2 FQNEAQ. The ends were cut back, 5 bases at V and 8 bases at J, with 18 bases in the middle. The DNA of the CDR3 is TGTGCCAGCAGCGTGCCGGGACAAGGGAGCGAAAAACTGTTTTTT. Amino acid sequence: CASSVPGQGSEKLFF.

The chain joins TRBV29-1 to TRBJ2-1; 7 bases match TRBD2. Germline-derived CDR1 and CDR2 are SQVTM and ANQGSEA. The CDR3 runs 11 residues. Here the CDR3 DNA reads TGCACCGGGGGGAGTAAAAATGAGCAGTTCTTC. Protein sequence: CTGGSKNEQFF.

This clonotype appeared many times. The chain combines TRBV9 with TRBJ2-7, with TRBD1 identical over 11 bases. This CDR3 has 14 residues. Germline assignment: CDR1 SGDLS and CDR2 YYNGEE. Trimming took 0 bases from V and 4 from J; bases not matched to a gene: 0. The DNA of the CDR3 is TGTGCCAGCAGCGTAGGGGACAGGGGGTACGAGCAGTACTTC. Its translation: CASSVGDRGYEQYF.

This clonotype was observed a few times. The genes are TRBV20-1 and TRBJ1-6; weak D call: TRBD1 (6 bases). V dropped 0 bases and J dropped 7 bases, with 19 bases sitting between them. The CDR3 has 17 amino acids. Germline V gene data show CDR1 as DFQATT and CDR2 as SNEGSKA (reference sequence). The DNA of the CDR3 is TGCAGTGCTAGAGATCCCCCTGGGTGGAGGGGGAATTCACCCCTCCACTTT. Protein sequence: CSARDPPGWRGNSPLHF.

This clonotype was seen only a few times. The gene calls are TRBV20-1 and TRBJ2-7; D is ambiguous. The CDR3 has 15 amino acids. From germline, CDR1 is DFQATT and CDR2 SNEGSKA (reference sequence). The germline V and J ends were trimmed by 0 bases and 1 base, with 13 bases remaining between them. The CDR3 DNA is TGCAGTGCTAGAGATCTGGTTGGTGTTTCCTACGAGCAGTACTTC. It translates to CSARDLVGVSYEQYF.

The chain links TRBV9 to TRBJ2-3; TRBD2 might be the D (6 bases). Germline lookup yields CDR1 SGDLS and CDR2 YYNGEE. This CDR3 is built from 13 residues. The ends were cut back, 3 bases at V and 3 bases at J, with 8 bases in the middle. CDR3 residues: CASSAGVTDTQYF. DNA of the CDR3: TGTGCCAGCAGCGCGGGGGTTACAGATACGCAGTATTTT. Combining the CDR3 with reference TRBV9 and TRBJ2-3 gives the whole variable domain DSGVTQTPKHLITATGQRVTLRCSPRSGDLSVYWYQQSLDQGLQFLIQYYNGEERAKGNILERFSAQQFPDLHSELNLSSLELGDSALYFCASSAGVTDTQYFGPGTRLTVL.

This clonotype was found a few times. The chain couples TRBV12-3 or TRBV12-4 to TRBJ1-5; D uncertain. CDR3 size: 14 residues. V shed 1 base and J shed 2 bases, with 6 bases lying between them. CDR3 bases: TGTGCCAGCAGTTTAGATACTCGCAATCAGCCCCAGCATTTT. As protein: CASSLDTRNQPQHF.

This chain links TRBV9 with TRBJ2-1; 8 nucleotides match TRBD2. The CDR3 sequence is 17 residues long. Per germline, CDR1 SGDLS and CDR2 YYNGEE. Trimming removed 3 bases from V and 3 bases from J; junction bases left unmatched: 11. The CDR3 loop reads CASSAQGVAGFYNEQFF. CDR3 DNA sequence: TGTGCCAGCAGCGCGCAAGGAGTAGCGGGGTTCTACAATGAGCAGTTCTTC.

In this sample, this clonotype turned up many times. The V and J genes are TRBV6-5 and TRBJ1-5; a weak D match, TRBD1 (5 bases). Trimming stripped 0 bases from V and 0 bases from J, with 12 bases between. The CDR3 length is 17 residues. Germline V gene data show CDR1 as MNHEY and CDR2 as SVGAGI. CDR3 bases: TGTGCCAGCAGTTACTCTAGGTCCGGGGGTAGCAATCAGCCCCAGCATTTT. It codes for CASSYSRSGGSNQPQHF.

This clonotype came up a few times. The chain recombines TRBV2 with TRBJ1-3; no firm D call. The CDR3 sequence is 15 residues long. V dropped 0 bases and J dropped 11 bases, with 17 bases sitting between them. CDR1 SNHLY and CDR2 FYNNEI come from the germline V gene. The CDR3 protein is CASSEAFVKGFPIYF. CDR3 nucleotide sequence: TGTGCCAGCAGTGAAGCGTTTGTCAAGGGCTTCCCCATATATTTT.

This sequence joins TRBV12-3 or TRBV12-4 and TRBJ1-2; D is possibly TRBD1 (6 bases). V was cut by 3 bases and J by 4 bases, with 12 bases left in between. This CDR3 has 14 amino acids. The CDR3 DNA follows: TGTGCCAGCAGTTTCCATGGACAGAGCTATGGCTACACCTTC. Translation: CASSFHGQSYGYTF.

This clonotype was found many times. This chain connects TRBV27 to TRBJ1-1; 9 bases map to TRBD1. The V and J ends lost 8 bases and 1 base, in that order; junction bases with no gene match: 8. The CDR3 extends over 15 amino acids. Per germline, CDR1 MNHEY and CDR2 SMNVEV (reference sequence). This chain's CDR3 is CASRAGDRENTEAFF. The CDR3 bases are TGTGCCAGCCGTGCGGGGGACAGGGAGAACACTGAAGCTTTCTTT.

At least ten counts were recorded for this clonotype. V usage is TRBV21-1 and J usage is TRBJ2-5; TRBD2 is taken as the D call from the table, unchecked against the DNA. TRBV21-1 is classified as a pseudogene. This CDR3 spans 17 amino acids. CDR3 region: CASNQGLAGGIQETQYF. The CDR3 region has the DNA TGTGCCAGCAACCAGGGACTAGCGGGGGGTATTCAAGAGACCCAGTACTTC.

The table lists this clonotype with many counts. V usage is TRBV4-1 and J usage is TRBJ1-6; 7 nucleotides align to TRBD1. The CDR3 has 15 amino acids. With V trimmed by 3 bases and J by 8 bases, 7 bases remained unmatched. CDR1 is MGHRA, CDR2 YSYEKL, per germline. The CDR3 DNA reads TGCGCCAGCAGCCAGTGGGACAGAGAGGATTCACCCCTCCACTTT. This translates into CASSQWDREDSPLHF.

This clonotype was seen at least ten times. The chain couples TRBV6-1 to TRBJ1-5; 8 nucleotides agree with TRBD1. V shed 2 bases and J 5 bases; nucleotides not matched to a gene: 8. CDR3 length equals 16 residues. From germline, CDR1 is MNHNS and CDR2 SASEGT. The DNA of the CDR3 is TGTGCCAGCAGTGAAAAGGGACAGGTGGGGTATCAGCCCCAGCATTTT. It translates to CASSEKGQVGYQPQHF.

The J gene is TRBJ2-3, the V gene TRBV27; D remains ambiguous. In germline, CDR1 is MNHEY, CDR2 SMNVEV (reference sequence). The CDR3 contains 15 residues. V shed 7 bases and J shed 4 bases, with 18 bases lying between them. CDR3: CASNTGLPSADTQYF. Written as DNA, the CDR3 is TGTGCCAGCAACACCGGCCTCCCAAGCGCAGATACGCAGTATTTT.

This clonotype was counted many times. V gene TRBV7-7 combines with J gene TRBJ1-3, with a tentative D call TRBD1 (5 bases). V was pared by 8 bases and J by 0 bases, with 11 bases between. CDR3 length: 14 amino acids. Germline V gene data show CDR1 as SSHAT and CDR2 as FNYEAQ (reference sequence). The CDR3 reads CASPRGTSGNTIYF. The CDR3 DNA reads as TGTGCCAGCCCCCGAGGGACCTCTGGAAACACCATATATTTT.

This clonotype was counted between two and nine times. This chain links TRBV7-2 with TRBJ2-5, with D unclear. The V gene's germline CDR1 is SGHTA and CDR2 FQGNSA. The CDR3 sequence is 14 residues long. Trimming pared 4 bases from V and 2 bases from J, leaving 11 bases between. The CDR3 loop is CASSYQSSQETQYF. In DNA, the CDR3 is TGTGCCAGCAGCTACCAATCCTCTCAAGAGACCCAGTACTTC.

The CDR3 here is CSAEGSGGAGNIQYF. The CDR3 nucleotides read TGCAGTGCCGAAGGGAGCGGGGGGGCCGGAAACATTCAGTACTTC. The chain combines TRBV20-1 with TRBJ2-4; TRBD2 matches 10 bases. Germline CDR1 is DFQATT and CDR2 is SNEGSKA (reference sequence). The CDR3 spans 15 residues. Losses at the gene ends were 6 bases for V and 6 bases for J; bases not matched to a gene: 11.

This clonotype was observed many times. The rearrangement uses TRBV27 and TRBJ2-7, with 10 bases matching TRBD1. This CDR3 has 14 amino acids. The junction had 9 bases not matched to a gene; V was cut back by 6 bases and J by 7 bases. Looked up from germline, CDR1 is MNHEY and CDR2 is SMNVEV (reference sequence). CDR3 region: CASSPRQGAREQYF. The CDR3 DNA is TGTGCCAGCAGCCCGAGACAGGGGGCGAGGGAGCAGTACTTC.

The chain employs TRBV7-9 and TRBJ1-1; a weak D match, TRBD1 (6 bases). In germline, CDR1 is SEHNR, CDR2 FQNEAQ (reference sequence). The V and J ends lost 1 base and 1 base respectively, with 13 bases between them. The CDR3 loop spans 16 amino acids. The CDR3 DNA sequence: TGTGCCAGCAGCTTAGGGGGTAGGACAGCGAACACTGAAGCTTTCTTT. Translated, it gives CASSLGGRTANTEAFF.